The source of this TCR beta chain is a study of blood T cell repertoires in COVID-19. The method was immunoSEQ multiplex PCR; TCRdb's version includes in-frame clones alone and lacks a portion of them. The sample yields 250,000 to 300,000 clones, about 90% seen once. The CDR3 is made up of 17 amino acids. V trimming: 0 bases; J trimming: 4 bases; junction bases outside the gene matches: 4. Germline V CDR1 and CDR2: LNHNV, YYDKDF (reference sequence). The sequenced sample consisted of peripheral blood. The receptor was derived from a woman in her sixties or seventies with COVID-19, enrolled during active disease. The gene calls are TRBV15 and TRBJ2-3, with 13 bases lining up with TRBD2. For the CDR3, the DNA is TGTGCCACCAGCAGAGATCGGACTAGCGGGAGCTCAGATACGCAGTATTTT. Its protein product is CATSRDRTSGSSDTQYF.